The T cell receptor (beta chain) under discussion was sequenced for a study of blood T cell repertoires in COVID-19. About the research overall: The cDNA or gDNA used as material had been derived from T cells, B-cell-depleted T cells, or PBMCs.

The CDR3 contains 16 residues. Germline loops: CDR1 SEHNR, CDR2 FQNEAQ (reference sequence). V dropped 1 base and J dropped 0; count of bases not matched to a gene: 1. Original analysis: From reference gene primer amplification, estimates of nucleated cell counts were derived. The data were produced by immunoSEQ multiplex PCR, yet TCRdb's version contains in-frame clones alone and is incomplete. That table gives V, J and clone size, and the DNA gave D and trimming. The sample includes about 350,000 clones, more than 70% of them seen just once. The source is a woman aged 60-75 years with COVID-19, enrolled during active disease. The chain recombines TRBV7-9 with TRBJ1-5, with 9 bases lining up with TRBD1. Sequenced: peripheral blood. The CDR3 region is CASSLGTGDSNQPQHF. For the CDR3, the DNA is TGTGCCAGCAGCTTAGGGACAGGGGATAGCAATCAGCCCCAGCATTTT.